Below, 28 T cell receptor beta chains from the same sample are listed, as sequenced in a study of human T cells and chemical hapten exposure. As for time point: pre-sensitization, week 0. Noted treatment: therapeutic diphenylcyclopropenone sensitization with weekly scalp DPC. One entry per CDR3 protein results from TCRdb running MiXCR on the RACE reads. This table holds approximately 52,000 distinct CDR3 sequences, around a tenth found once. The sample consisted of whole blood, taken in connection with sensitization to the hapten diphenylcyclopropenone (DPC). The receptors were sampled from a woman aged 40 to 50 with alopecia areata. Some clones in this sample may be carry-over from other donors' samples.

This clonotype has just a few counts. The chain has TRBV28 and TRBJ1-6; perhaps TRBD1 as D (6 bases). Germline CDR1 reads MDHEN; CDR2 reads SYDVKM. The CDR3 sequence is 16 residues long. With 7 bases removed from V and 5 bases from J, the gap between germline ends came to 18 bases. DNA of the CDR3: TGTGCCAGCAACAAAGGGGGGCCCCCAGATAATTCACCCCTCCACTTT. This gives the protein CASNKGGPPDNSPLHF.

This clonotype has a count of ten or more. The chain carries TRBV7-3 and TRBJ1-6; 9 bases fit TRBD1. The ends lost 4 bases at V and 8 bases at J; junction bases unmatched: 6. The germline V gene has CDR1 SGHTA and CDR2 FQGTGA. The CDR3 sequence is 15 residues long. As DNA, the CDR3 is TGTGCCAGCAGCTCTACAGGGGGCCGGGATTCACCCCTCCACTTT. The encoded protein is CASSSTGGRDSPLHF.

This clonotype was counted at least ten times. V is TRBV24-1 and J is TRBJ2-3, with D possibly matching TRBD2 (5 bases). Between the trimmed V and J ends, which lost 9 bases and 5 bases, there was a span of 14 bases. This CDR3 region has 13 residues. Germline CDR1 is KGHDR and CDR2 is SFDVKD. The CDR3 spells CATAKPGIDTQYF. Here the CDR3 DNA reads TGTGCCACCGCAAAGCCGGGGATAGATACGCAGTATTTT.

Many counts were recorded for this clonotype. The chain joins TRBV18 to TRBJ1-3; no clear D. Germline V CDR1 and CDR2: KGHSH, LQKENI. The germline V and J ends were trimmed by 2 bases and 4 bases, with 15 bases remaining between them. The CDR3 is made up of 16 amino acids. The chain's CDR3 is CASSPERKLTGNTIYF. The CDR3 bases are TGTGCCAGCTCACCAGAAAGAAAATTAACAGGAAACACCATATATTTT.

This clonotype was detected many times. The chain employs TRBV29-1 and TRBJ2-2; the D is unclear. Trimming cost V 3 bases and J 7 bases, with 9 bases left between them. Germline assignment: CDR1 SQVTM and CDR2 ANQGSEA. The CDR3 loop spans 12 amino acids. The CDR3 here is CSVDGLDGELFF. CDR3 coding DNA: TGCAGCGTTGACGGTTTGGACGGGGAGCTGTTTTTT.

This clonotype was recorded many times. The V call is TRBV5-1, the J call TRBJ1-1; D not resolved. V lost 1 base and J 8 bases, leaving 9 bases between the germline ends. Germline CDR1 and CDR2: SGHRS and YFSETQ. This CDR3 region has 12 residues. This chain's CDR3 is CASSLLSGEAFF. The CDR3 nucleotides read TGCGCCAGCAGCTTGTTGTCAGGAGAAGCTTTCTTT.

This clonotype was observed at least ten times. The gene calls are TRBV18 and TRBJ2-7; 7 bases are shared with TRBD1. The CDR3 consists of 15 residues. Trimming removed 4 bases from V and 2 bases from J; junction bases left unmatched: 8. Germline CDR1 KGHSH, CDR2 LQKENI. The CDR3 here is CASSLGTDTTYEQYF. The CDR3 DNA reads TGTGCCAGCTCACTAGGGACAGATACTACCTACGAGCAGTACTTC.

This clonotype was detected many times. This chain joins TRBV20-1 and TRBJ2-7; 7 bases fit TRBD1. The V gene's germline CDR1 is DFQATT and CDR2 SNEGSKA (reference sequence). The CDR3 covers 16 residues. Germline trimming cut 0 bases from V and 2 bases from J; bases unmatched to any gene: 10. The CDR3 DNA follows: TGCAGTGCTAGAGATCGGGTGACAGGGACCCCCTACGAGCAGTACTTC. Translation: CSARDRVTGTPYEQYF.

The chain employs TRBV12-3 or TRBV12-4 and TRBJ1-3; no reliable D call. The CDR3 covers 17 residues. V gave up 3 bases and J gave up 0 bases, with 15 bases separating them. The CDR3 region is CASSFQIPRVSGNTIYF. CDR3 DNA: TGTGCCAGCAGTTTCCAGATTCCCAGAGTCTCTGGAAACACCATATATTTT.

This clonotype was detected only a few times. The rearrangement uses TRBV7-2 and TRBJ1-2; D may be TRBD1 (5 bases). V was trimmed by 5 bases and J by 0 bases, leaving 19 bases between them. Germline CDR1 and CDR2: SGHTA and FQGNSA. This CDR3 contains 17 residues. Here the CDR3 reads CASSRRRGYRPNYGYTF. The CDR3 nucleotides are TGTGCCAGCAGCCGTCGGCGGGGCTACCGACCTAACTATGGCTACACCTTC.

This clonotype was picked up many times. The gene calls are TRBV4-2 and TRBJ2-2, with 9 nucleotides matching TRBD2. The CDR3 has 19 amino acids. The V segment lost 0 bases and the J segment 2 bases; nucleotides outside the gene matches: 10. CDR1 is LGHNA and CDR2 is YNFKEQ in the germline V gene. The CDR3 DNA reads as TGTGCCAGCAGCCAAGATGCAGCGGGGGGTTCCGATAACACCGGGGAGCTGTTTTTT. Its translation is CASSQDAAGGSDNTGELFF.

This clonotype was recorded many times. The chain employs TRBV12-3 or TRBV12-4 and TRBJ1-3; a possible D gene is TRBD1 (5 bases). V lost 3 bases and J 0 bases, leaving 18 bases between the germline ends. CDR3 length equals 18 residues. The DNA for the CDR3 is TGTGCCAGCAGTTTTTTGGGGCAGGGCCTACCCTCTGGAAACACCATATATTTT. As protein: CASSFLGQGLPSGNTIYF.

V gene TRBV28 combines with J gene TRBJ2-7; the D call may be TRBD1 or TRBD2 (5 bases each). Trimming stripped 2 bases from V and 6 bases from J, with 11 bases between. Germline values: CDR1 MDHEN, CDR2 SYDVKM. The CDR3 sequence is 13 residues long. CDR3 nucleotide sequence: TGTGCCAGCAGTTTAGCAGGGAGTACCGAGCAGTACTTC. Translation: CASSLAGSTEQYF.

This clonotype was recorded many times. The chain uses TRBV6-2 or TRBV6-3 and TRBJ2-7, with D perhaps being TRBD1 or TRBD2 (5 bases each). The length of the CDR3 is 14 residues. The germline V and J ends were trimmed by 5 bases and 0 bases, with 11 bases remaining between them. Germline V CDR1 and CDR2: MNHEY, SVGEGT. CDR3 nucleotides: TGTGCCAGCAGTCGAGCCGGGACCTCCTACGAGCAGTACTTC. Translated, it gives CASSRAGTSYEQYF.

CDR3 amino acids: CASGRDNSYEQYF. DNA of the CDR3: TGTGCCAGCGGGCGGGACAACTCCTACGAGCAGTACTTC. The gene calls are TRBV6-5 and TRBJ2-7; D is possibly TRBD1 or TRBD2 (6 bases each). CDR3 length: 13 amino acids. CDR1 MNHEY and CDR2 SVGAGI come from the germline V gene. V was pared by 8 bases and J by 0 bases, with 11 bases between.

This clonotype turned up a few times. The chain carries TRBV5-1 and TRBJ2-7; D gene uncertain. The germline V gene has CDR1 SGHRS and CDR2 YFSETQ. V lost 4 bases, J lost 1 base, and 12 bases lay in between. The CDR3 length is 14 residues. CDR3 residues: CASSTRPDSYEQYF. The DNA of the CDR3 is TGCGCCAGCAGCACCCGCCCCGATTCCTACGAGCAGTACTTC.

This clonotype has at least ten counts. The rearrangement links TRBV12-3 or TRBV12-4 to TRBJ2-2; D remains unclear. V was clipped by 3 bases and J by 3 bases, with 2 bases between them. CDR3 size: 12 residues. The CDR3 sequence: CASSFDTGELFF. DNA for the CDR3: TGTGCCAGCAGTTTTGACACCGGGGAGCTGTTTTTT.

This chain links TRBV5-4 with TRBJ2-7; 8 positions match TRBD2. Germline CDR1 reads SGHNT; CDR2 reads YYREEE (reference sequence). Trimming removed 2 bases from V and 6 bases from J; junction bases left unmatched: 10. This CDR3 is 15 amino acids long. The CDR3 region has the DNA TGTGCCAGCAGCTTCGCAGCGGGGGCTTTCTCCGAGCAGTACTTC. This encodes CASSFAAGAFSEQYF.

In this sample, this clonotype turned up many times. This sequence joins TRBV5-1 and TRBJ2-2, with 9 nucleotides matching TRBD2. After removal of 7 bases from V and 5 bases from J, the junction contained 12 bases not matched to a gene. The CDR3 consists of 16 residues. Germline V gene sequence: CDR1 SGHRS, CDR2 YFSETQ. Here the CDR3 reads CASLPAGGATTGELFF. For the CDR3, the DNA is TGCGCCAGCCTCCCAGCGGGGGGCGCGACAACCGGGGAGCTGTTTTTT.

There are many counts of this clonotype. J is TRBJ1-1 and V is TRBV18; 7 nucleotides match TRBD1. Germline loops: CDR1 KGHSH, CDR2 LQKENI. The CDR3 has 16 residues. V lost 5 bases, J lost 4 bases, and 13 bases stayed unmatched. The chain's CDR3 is CASSVGTAKLSTEAFF. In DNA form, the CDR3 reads TGTGCCAGCTCAGTCGGGACAGCCAAGCTTTCCACTGAAGCTTTCTTT.

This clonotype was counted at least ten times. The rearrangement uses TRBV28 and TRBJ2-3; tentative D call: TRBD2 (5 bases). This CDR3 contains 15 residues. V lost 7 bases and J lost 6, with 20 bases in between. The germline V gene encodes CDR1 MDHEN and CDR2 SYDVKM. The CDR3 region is CASTVSFGRGDTQYF. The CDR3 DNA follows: TGTGCCAGCACCGTTTCATTCGGACGAGGGGATACGCAGTATTTT.

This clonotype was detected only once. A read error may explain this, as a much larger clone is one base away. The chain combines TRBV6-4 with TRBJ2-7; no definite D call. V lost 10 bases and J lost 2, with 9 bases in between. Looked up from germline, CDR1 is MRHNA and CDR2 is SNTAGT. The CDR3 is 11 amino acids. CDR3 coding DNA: TGTGCCAAGCCAGATCCCTACGAGCAGTACTTC. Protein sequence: CAKPDPYEQYF.

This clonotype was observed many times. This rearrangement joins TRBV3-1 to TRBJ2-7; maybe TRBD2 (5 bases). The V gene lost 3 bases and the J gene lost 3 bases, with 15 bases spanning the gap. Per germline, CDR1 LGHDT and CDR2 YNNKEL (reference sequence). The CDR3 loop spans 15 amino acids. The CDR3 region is CASSHPVRRGYEQYF. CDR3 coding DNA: TGTGCCAGCAGCCATCCTGTCCGACGGGGCTACGAGCAGTACTTC.

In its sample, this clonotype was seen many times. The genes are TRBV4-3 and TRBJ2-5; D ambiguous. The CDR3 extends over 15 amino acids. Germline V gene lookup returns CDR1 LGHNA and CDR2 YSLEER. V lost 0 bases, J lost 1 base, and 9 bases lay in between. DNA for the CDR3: TGCGCCAGCAGCCAAGACCCGGAACCCCAAGAGACCCAGTACTTC. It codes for CASSQDPEPQETQYF.

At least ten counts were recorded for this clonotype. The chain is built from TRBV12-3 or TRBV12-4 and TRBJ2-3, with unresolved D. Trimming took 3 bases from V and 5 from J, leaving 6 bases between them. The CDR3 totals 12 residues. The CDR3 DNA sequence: TGTGCCAGCAGTTTTAGGAGAGATACGCAGTATTTT. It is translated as CASSFRRDTQYF.

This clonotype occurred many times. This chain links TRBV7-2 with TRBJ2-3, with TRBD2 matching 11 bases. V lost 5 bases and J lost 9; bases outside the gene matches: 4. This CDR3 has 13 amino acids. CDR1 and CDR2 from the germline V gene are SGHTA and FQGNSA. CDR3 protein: CASSPLAGATQYF. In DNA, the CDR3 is TGTGCCAGCAGCCCACTAGCGGGGGCAACGCAGTATTTT.

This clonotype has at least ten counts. Here the CDR3 DNA reads TGCGCCAGCAGCCAAGATTGGCGGAGTCAAGAGACCCAGTACTTC. It specifies CASSQDWRSQETQYF. The gene calls are TRBV4-3 and TRBJ2-5; no firm D call. Germline lookup yields CDR1 LGHNA and CDR2 YSLEER. Trimming pared 0 bases from V and 2 bases from J, leaving 10 bases between. CDR3 size: 15 residues.

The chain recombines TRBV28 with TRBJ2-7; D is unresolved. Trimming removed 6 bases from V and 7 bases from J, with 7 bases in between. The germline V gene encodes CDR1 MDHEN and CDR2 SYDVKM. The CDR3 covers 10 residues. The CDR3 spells CASSLNEQYF. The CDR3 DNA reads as TGTGCCAGCAGCTTGAATGAGCAGTACTTC.